This note documents a single T cell receptor (beta chain) sequence. Its antigen is undetermined. The data are from a study of post-analysis software for immune sequencing data. Overall study findings and caveats: Relative to controls, patients had about 5 TRBV segments at higher frequency, with TRBV5-6, TRBV5-1 and TRBV20-1 among these.

The authors incorporated unique molecular identifiers into the TCR beta cDNA libraries. MiXCR, run by TCRdb on the PCR reads, gives a single entry per CDR3 protein. The sample has 350,000 to 500,000 distinct CDR3 sequences; roughly 40% are singletons. This CDR3 is 15 amino acids long. Germline assignment: CDR1 MDHEN and CDR2 SYDVKM. Trimming removed 1 base at V and 0 bases at J, with 10 bases between. Material for sequencing was blood. V is TRBV28 and J is TRBJ2-7; a weak D match, TRBD1 (5 bases). The sequence was collected from a girl aged 2 to 10 with multiple sclerosis. The CDR3 DNA reads TGTGCCAGCAGTTTATCGGGCAGGGACTCCTACGAGCAGTACTTC. Its translation is CASSLSGRDSYEQYF.